Each of the 6 T cell receptor beta chains below was sequenced from the same sample in a study of blood T cell repertoires in COVID-19. Sequencing used immunoSEQ multiplex PCR; TCRdb keeps in-frame clones, though not all of them. The table has 300,000 to 350,000 clones, about 90% seen once; the top ten hold approximately 2%. Sequencing was carried out using peripheral blood. These receptors were collected from a man aged 18 to 29 with active or convalescent COVID-19.

The rearrangement joins TRBV3-1 (or the pseudogene TRBV3-2) to TRBJ2-3, with 11 bases matching TRBD2. The CDR3 length is 18 residues. Germline assignment: CDR1 LGHDT and CDR2 YNNKEL (reference sequence). Trimming at V came to 2 bases and at J to 1 base, leaving 8 bases not matched to a gene. The CDR3, as DNA: TGTGCCAGCAGCCAACCCGGGACTAGCGGAAAACGCACAGATACGCAGTATTTT. Translated: CASSQPGTSGKRTDTQYF.

Notes on this clone: The same CDR3 is also encoded by other DNA sequences in this sample. This chain uses TRBV11-3 with TRBJ2-1; D possibly corresponds to TRBD2 (6 bases). Germline CDR1 is SGHNT and CDR2 is YENEEA. Trimming removed 4 bases from V and 4 bases from J, with 8 bases in between. The CDR3 runs to 13 residues. CDR3 bases: TGTGCCAGCAGCTCGGGGGATTACAATGAGCAGTTCTTC. It encodes CASSSGDYNEQFF.

The J gene is TRBJ2-6, the V gene TRBV28; 8 nucleotides match TRBD1. Germline CDR1 MDHEN, CDR2 SYDVKM. V was pared by 3 bases and J by 0 bases, with 7 bases of the junction left unmatched. This CDR3 contains 18 residues. As DNA, the CDR3 is TGTGCCAGCAGTTTCCGACAGGGGCTAAACTCTGGGGCCAACGTCCTGACTTTC. This encodes CASSFRQGLNSGANVLTF.

V and J are TRBV28 and TRBJ1-1; D remains ambiguous. V was cut by 7 bases and J by 3 bases, with 15 bases left in between. This CDR3 spans 14 amino acids. The germline V gene has CDR1 MDHEN and CDR2 SYDVKM. The CDR3 loop is CASKLRGAYTEAFF. Here the CDR3 DNA reads TGTGCCAGCAAACTTAGAGGCGCGTACACTGAAGCTTTCTTT.

This clone appeared a single time. This rearrangement joins TRBV5-1 to TRBJ1-2; 7 bases map to TRBD1. Per germline, CDR1 SGHRS and CDR2 YFSETQ. There are 15 residues in the CDR3. V gave up 4 bases and J gave up 4 bases; unmatched junction bases: 10. CDR3 sequence reads: CASSPHLTGPYGYTF. The CDR3 coding sequence is TGCGCCAGCAGCCCGCACCTGACAGGGCCCTATGGCTACACCTTC.

The chain has TRBV27 and TRBJ1-2, with 7 bases matching TRBD1. The junction had 15 bases not matched to a gene; V was cut back by 6 bases and J by 11 bases. This CDR3 contains 14 residues. Germline V gene sequence: CDR1 MNHEY, CDR2 SMNVEV (reference sequence). The CDR3 sequence is CASSLTGALPRYTF. In DNA form, the CDR3 reads TGTGCCAGCAGCCTTACAGGGGCTCTACCCAGGTACACCTTC.